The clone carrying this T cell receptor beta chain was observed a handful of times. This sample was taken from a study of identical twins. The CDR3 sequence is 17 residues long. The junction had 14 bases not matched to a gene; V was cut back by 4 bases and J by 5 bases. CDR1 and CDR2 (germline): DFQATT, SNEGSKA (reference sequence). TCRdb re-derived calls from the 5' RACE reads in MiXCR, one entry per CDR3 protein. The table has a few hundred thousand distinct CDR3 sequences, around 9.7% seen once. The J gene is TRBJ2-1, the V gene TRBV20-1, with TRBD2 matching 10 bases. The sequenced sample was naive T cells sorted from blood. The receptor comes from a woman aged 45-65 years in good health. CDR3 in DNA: TGCAGTGCTATAGTAGCGGGAGGCCTCCTTCGGGACAATGAGCAGTTCTTC. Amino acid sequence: CSAIVAGGLLRDNEQFF.